These 26 T cell receptor beta chains were all obtained from the same sample, sequenced in a study of tumor and adjacent non-tumor tissue in lung cancer. The template was RNA from unsorted bulk tissue. This non-tumor lung sample came from over 3 cm beyond the tumor edge. TCRbeta libraries were built with three rounds of nested PCR, modified from ARM-PCR. Each CDR3 protein gets one entry after TCRdb re-called the multiplex PCR reads with MiXCR. This table has roughly 67,000 distinct CDR3 sequences, about 77% appearing once. The sample was distant non-tumor lung tissue. Source of these receptors: a man aged 60 to 69 with non-small cell lung cancer.

Note on this clonotype: At one end the junction does not follow the germline gene, possibly because of a read error. The chain employs TRBV28 and TRBJ2-7, with 7 bases aligning to TRBD2. CDR1 and CDR2 (germline): MDHEN, SYDVKM. This CDR3 has 17 residues. In DNA form, the CDR3 reads TGTGCCAGTAAGGCGGCGGCGGGAGTGGCCCGAACGTACGATCAGTACTTC. Its translation is CASKAAAGVARTYDQYF. Looking up the rest from reference TRBV28 and TRBJ2-7 gives the full variable domain: DVKVTQSSRYLVKRTGEKVFLECVQDMDHENMFWYRQDPGLGLRLIYFSYDVKMKEKGDIPEGYSVSREKKERFSLILESASTNQTSMYLCASKAAAGVARTYDQYFGPGTRLTVT.

On this clonotype itself: A much more abundant neighbour one base away suggests this may be a read error. V is TRBV20-1 and J is TRBJ1-1; D is ambiguous. V lost 5 bases to trimming and J lost 7 bases, with 11 bases between them. This CDR3 region has 11 residues. Germline CDR1 is DFQATT and CDR2 is SNEGSKA (reference sequence). CDR3 bases: TGCAGTGCTGAAGGAATGCGTGAAGCTTTCTTT. Protein product: CSAEGMREAFF.

Details on this clonotype: This sequence may be a read error, since a much larger clone differs from it by one base. The conserved final phenylalanine or tryptophan is absent from the CDR3, which likely points to a read error. The V call is TRBV20-1, the J call TRBJ1-5; no firm D call. Between the trimmed V and J ends, which lost 5 bases and 4 bases, there was a span of 12 bases. From germline, CDR1 is DFQATT and CDR2 SNEGSKA (reference sequence). The CDR3 is 13 residues long. The CDR3 here is CSAQDETNQPQHS. CDR3 in DNA: TGCAGTGCTCAGGACGAAACGAATCAGCCCCAGCATTCT.

The chain links TRBV6-2 or TRBV6-3 to TRBJ2-1; 9 bases are a match to TRBD1. CDR1 is MNHEY and CDR2 is SVGEGT in the germline V gene. The V and J ends lost 8 bases and 8 bases, in that order; junction bases with no gene match: 13. The CDR3 is 15 residues long. CDR3 residues: CASWAAGQGVDEQFF. The DNA of the CDR3 is TGTGCCAGCTGGGCAGCGGGACAGGGAGTCGATGAGCAGTTCTTC.

The J gene is TRBJ1-1, the V gene TRBV6-1; TRBD1 might be the D (5 bases). This CDR3 is built from 12 residues. Germline values: CDR1 MNHNS, CDR2 SASEGT. The CDR3 region has the DNA TGTGTCAACACCTCAGGGTACACTGAAGCTTTCTTT. Amino acids: CVNTSGYTEAFF.

Concerning this clonotype itself: A much larger clonotype is one base distant, so this may be a read error. The chain joins TRBV5-1 to TRBJ1-1, with D perhaps matching TRBD1 (5 bases). Germline lookup yields CDR1 SGHRS and CDR2 YFSETQ. V was trimmed by 2 bases and J by 1 base, leaving 9 bases between them. This CDR3 has 14 amino acids. CDR3 sequence reads: CASSFWDQNTEAFF. The DNA of the CDR3 is TGCGCCAGCAGCTTCTGGGACCAGAACACTGAAGCTTTCTTT. The full variable domain, its missing parts supplied by reference TRBV5-1 and TRBJ1-1, is KAGVTQTPRYLIKTRGQQVTLSCSPISGHRSVSWYQQTPGQGLQFLFEYFSETQRNKGNFPGRFSGRQFSNSRSEMNVSTLELGDSALYLCASSFWDQNTEAFFGQGTRLTVV.

The chain recombines TRBV11-2 with TRBJ2-1; D is perhaps TRBD2 (6 bases). This CDR3 has 17 residues. V lost 8 bases and J 0 bases, leaving 20 bases between the germline ends. CDR1 SGHAT and CDR2 FQNNGV come from the germline V gene. For the CDR3, the DNA is TGTGCCAGCGGATGGCTAGCGTATACGAGCTCCTACAATGAGCAGTTCTTC. Translation: CASGWLAYTSSYNEQFF.

In nucleotides, the CDR3 is TGCGCCAGCAGTCAATCGATCGTTAGGGGTGGTGAGCAGTTCTTC. Protein product: CASSQSIVRGGEQFF. This chain uses TRBV23-1 with TRBJ2-1, with a tentative D call TRBD1 (5 bases). TRBV23-1 is classed as an ORF, of uncertain function. The CDR3 is 15 residues long. The V end was cut by 0 bases, the J end by 9 bases, with 15 bases between.

This clonotype was seen at least ten times. This rearrangement joins TRBV20-1 to TRBJ1-4; D may be TRBD1 (6 bases). Trimming stripped 6 bases from V and 6 bases from J, with 23 bases between. Germline V gene sequence: CDR1 DFQATT, CDR2 SNEGSKA (reference sequence). The CDR3 totals 16 residues. CDR3 coding DNA: TGCAGTGCACTTGGCTCATCGGACAGTTATTATGAAAAACTGTTTTTT. Its protein product is CSALGSSDSYYEKLFF.

Comments on this clonotype: Likely a read error: the CDR3 ends without its conserved phenylalanine or tryptophan. This chain joins TRBV11-2 and TRBJ2-7, with D tentatively TRBD2 (5 bases). This CDR3 is 15 amino acids long. Germline lookup yields CDR1 SGHAT and CDR2 FQNNGV. With 6 bases removed from V and 0 bases from J, the gap between germline ends came to 15 bases. CDR3 nucleotide sequence: TGTGCCAGCAGGGGATGTGGCCGGGGCTCCTACGAGCAGTACTTA. This sequence encodes CASRGCGRGSYEQYL.

With respect to this clonotype: The germline gene is not matched at one end of the junction; a read error may be the cause. The chain uses TRBV5-6 and TRBJ2-2, with a possible D match to TRBD1 (6 bases). CDR1 SGHDT and CDR2 YYEEEE come from the germline V gene. The CDR3 is made up of 14 amino acids. The CDR3: CTSSLAWGPGELFF. The CDR3 bases are TGTACCAGCAGCCTGGCGTGGGGGCCCGGGGAGCTGTTTTTT.

The chain employs TRBV6-1 and TRBJ1-4; no firm D call. The germline CDR1 and CDR2 sequences are MNHNS and SASEGT. The CDR3 spans 13 residues. This chain's CDR3 is CATPGLESGKLFF. The DNA of the CDR3 is TGTGCTACCCCCGGACTCGAGAGTGGAAAACTGTTTTTT.

Notes on this clonotype: One end of the junction fails to match germline, which may point to a read error. CDR3 region: CASGDRDKTEAFF. The CDR3 DNA sequence: TGTGCCAGCGGTGATAGAGATAAAACTGAAGCTTTCTTT. The chain employs TRBV6-1 and TRBJ1-1, with D unclear. CDR1 and CDR2 from the germline V gene are MNHNS and SASEGT. This CDR3 contains 13 residues.

Note on this clonotype: A much larger clone sits a single nucleotide away, making a read error possible. Since the CDR3 does not end with the conserved phenylalanine or tryptophan, this likely comes from a read error. The gene calls are TRBV5-6 and TRBJ1-1; D not certain. The germline CDR1 and CDR2 sequences are SGHDT and YYEEEE. The CDR3 runs to 14 residues. The V gene lost 1 base and the J gene lost 4 bases, with 11 bases spanning the gap. The CDR3 DNA reads TGTGCCAGCAGCTTGTCCCCTTTCGCCACTGAAGCTTTCATT. Translation gives CASSLSPFATEAFI.

The chain is built from TRBV29-1 and TRBJ2-6; D might be TRBD2 (5 bases). CDR3 length: 16 residues. CDR1 and CDR2 from the germline V gene are SQVTM and ANQGSEA. V was shortened by 0 bases and J by 2 bases, with 11 bases between the two germline ends. CDR3 region: CSVEDRTRAGANVLTF. The CDR3 bases are TGCAGCGTTGAAGATCGCACGAGGGCTGGGGCCAACGTCCTGACTTTC.

Comment on this clonotype: At one boundary the junction diverges from the germline segment, which might be a read error. The chain couples TRBV6-1 to TRBJ2-2; D gene uncertain. The CDR3 is 16 amino acids. Germline V gives CDR1 MNHNS, CDR2 SASEGT. CDR3 sequence: CVSSGLGTTSTWELFF. The CDR3 DNA reads TGTGTCAGCAGTGGGTTAGGCACCACCTCAACCTGGGAGCTGTTTTTT.

Comment on this clonotype: Because the CDR3 is missing its conserved closing phenylalanine or tryptophan, this is likely a read error. The DNA is omitted, as the CDR3 cannot be located on it reliably, and the CDR3 follows TCRdb's listing. The chain employs TRBV6-1 and TRBJ1-5. Germline V gene lookup returns CDR1 MNHNS and CDR2 SASEGT. The CDR3 region is 18 residues in length, termini included. The CDR3 here is CASSDKGPYNHSNKPQHL.

A word on this clonotype: Germline is not matched at one junction end, which may reflect a read error. The rearrangement links TRBV12-3 or TRBV12-4 to TRBJ2-5; no reliable D call. CDR3 length equals 13 residues. The CDR3 loop is CASSLSPQKTQYF. CDR3 nucleotides: TGTGCCAGTAGTTTATCCCCCCAGAAGACACAGTACTTC.

This clonotype has a single count. A clone one base away is much larger, so this may be a read error. The rearrangement uses TRBV21-1 and TRBJ2-7; the D call of TRBD1 is as the table states it, not checked on the DNA. TRBV21-1 is termed a pseudogene. CDR3 length: 11 amino acids. The CDR3 sequence: CASSFTGEQYF. CDR3 sequence (DNA): TGTGCCAGCAGCTTCACCGGGGAGCAGTACTTC.

Comment on this clonotype: Mismatch with germline at one junction end may stem from a read error. The chain links TRBV7-8 to TRBJ2-1; unclear D gene. The germline V gene encodes CDR1 SGHVS and CDR2 FQNEAQ. The CDR3 sequence is 15 residues long. CDR3 protein: CASSSPWMIGNEQFF. The CDR3 DNA reads as TGTGCCAGCAGCTCCCCTTGGATGATAGGTAATGAACAGTTCTTC.

This chain links TRBV5-5 with TRBJ2-7; D unresolved. The V and J ends lost 4 bases and 7 bases respectively, with 27 bases between them. CDR3 length: 17 amino acids. CDR1 is SGHKS, CDR2 YYEKEE, per germline (reference sequence). The CDR3 loop reads CASSGPWGGLMMHEQYF. The CDR3 region has the DNA TGTGCCAGCAGCGGCCCATGGGGTGGCCTTATGATGCATGAGCAGTACTTC.

Points on this clonotype: Mismatch with germline at one junction end may stem from a read error. The rearrangement joins TRBV4-1 to TRBJ2-5; D is possibly TRBD2 (6 bases). Looked up from germline, CDR1 is MGHRA and CDR2 is YSYEKL. The CDR3 covers 18 residues. This chain's CDR3 is CASSQHPIGRGGKETQYF. The DNA of the CDR3 is TGCGCCAGCAGCCAACATCCCATTGGTAGAGGAGGGAAAGAGACCCAGTATTTC.

About this clonotype itself: One end of the junction is discordant with germline, which a read error may explain. The CDR3 loop reads CANSLNQLAGLGERFF. Here the CDR3 DNA reads TGTGCCAACAGCCTCAACCAACTAGCAGGGTTAGGTGAGCGGTTCTTC. The gene calls are TRBV11-3 and TRBJ2-1; perhaps TRBD2 as D (6 bases). Germline V gene sequence: CDR1 SGHNT, CDR2 YENEEA. The CDR3 loop spans 16 amino acids.

Remarks on this clonotype: One end of the junction varies from germline; a read error may be responsible. The chain couples TRBV12-3 or TRBV12-4 to TRBJ1-5; D gene ambiguous. The CDR3 is 16 residues long. CDR3 bases: TGTACCAGCAGCCCGCCAGACATATATAGCAATCAGCCCCAGGATTTT. Translated, it gives CTSSPPDIYSNQPQDF.

To note about this clonotype: This may be a read error, as it is one base from a much larger clone. The rearrangement links TRBV30 to TRBJ1-2; D unclear. V dropped 4 bases and J dropped 9 bases, with 18 bases sitting between them. The CDR3 loop spans 13 amino acids. The V gene's germline CDR1 is GTSNPN and CDR2 SVGIG (reference sequence). The CDR3 bases are TGTGCCTGGAATCCAGGCGGAGAGAGTAGCTACACCTTC. This translates into CAWNPGGESSYTF.

Comments on this clonotype: The missing conserved phenylalanine or tryptophan at the end of this CDR3 makes a read error likely. The chain couples TRBV11-1 to TRBJ2-2; tentatively, D is TRBD2 (5 bases). Per germline, CDR1 SGHAT and CDR2 FQDESV (reference sequence). This CDR3 is built from 14 residues. The CDR3 nucleotides read TGTGCCAGCAGCTATATTAGTGGCATCGGGGATCTGTTTTAT. Protein sequence: CASSYISGIGDLFY.